This T cell receptor (beta chain) was profiled in a study of CD8 T cells in Susac syndrome (dated by TCRdb to between 2019 and 2020). Some background on the complete study: Whether CD8+ T cell activation and differentiation in Susac syndrome was antigen driven was tested using repertoire sequencing. Paper-wide results and their limitations: The number of individuals in the TCR sequencing and HLA analysis was recognized as being relatively small.

RNA was extracted using the RNeasy kit, and about 0.5 to 1 microgram was reverse transcribed with random hexamers. The immunoSEQ multiplex PCR assay, covering 54 Vbeta and 13 Jbeta segments, was used to amplify TCR beta CDR3 regions. PCR amplification bias was corrected using a synthetic template baseline for primer optimization and computational correction. As for the original processing: Reads were annotated to V, D and J genes according to IMGT and were analyzed with immunoSEQ Analyzer, with only productive sequences retained. Clonality was computed as one minus Shannon entropy normalized by log2 of the number of productive unique sequences. Public and private clones were assessed among the 100 most prevalent clones of each patient and control. Susac-specific clones were defined as absent from healthy and MS cohorts, 1052 published viral clones and other ImmuneACCESS disease sequences. TCRdb itself trimmed the public reads at Q25 with fastp, ran MiXCR and retained productive beta chains. All rows with the same CDR3 protein become a single entry with the most common DNA and genes. TCRdb, not the original authors, processed these V and J calls. The sample data list some 200,000 distinct CDR3 sequences, and around 95% of these were observed just once. The ten largest make up about 0.088% of the sample.

The germline V gene (reference sequence) sets CDR1 to LGHDT and CDR2 to YNNKEL. Trimming takes 1 base off V and 4 bases off J; junction bases not matched to a gene: 2. The CDR3 covers 14 residues, taking in both the cysteine and the phenylalanine. The sequence is cut down to CDR3 DNA, 42 bases in frame from base 1. About this clonotype: It lacks a known antigen. No base-level quality is on record; no much larger clone is a single base apart.

Peripheral blood CD8+ and CD4+ T cells from healthy donors, Susac syndrome patients and multiple sclerosis patients were profiled using high-throughput TCR beta sequencing. The multiple sclerosis controls were treatment-naive patients who had stable or active relapsing-remitting disease and met the revised McDonald criteria. Bulk CD8+ and CD4+ T cells were purified by magnetic negative isolation, whereas CD8+ TEMRA cells were enriched by FACS. Blood was collected in EDTA tubes and processed within 24 hours, with PBMCs isolated through density gradient centrifugation. PBMCs intended for TCR sequencing were cryopreserved in liquid nitrogen and were subsequently thawed in a 37 degrees C water bath. A purity of at least 90% was achieved for sorted or isolated CD4+, CD8+ and CD8+ TEMRA cells.

The sequence came from a human donor with multiple sclerosis. Rearrangement joined TRBV3-1 to TRBJ1-2, with TRBD1 matching 8 junction bases. The material sequenced was CD4+ T cells from PBMCs. In nucleotides, the sequence is TGTGCCAGCAGCCAAGCAGGGGGCCTCTATGGCTACACCTTC. Translation gives CASSQAGGLYGYTF.